This T cell receptor (beta chain) derives from a study of blood T cells in healthy people across ages. Overall study: Every two T cells gave about one barcoded beta molecule via template switching. The study, taken as a whole, reports: Greater diversity and more naive CD4+ cells were seen in long-lived donors than in aged donors.

About this clonotype: What it recognizes is unknown.

Using a J-beta primer mix together with a sample-barcoded 5' primer, a second PCR was run for roughly 6 to 11 cycles. Every sample gave at least 2.5 million paired-end reads containing CDR3. Using its own MiXCR run on the 5' RACE reads, TCRdb lists one record per CDR3 protein. Among 910,000 or so distinct CDR3 sequences listed, roughly 51% were seen once. The CDR3 has 14 residues. V was trimmed by 0 bases and J by 6 bases, leaving 10 bases between them. Germline CDR1 reads LGHDT; CDR2 reads YNNKEL (reference sequence). This receptor was identified in a woman between 55 and 75 years old in good health. Sequenced sample: blood. V is TRBV3-1 and J is TRBJ2-3, with unresolved D. DNA of the CDR3: TGTGCCAGCAGCCAAGAAGGCCGGGCGGATACGCAGTATTTT. Its translation is CASSQEGRADTQYF.